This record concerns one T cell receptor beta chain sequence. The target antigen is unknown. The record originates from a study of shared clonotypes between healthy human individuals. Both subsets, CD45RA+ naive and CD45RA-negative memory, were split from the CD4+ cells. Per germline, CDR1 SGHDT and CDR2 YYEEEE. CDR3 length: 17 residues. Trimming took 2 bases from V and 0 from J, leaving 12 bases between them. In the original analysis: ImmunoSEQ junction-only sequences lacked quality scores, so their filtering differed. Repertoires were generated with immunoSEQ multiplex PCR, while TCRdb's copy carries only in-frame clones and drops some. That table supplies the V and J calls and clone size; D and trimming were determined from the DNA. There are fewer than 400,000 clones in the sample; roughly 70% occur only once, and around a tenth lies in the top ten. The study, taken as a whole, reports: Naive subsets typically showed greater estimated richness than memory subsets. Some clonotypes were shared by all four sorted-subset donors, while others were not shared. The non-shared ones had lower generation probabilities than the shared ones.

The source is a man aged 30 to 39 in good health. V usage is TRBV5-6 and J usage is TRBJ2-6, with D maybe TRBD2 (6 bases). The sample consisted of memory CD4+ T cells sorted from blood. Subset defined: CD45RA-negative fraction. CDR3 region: CASSFNPGGSGANVLTF. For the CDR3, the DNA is TGTGCCAGCAGCTTTAATCCCGGGGGCTCTGGGGCCAACGTCCTGACTTTC.